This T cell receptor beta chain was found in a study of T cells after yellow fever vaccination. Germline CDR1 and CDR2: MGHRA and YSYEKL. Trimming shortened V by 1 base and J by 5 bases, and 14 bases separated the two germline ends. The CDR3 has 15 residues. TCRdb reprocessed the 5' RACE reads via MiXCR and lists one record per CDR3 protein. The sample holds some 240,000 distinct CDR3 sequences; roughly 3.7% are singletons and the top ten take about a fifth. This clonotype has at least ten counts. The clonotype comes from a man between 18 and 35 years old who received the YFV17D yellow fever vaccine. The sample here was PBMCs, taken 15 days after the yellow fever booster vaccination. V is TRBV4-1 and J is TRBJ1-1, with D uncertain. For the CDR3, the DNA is TGCGCCAGCAGCCAAGTTACGGGGTCGAGGACTGAAGCTTTCTTT. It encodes CASSQVTGSRTEAFF.